This T cell receptor (beta chain) was sequenced during a study of blood T cell repertoires in COVID-19. Study background: Italy, Spain and the United States were the sources of the convalescent and acute COVID-19 samples.

The repertoire was sequenced with immunoSEQ multiplex PCR; TCRdb's copy has only in-frame clones and lacks some. The sample has over 250,000 clones, roughly 90% seen once; the top ten hold more than 0.95%. The CDR3 spans 14 residues. J lost 8 bases, V lost 8 bases, and 11 bases had no gene match. The germline gives CDR1 MDHEN, CDR2 SYDVKM. Grouping used clinical history reported by participants in a survey and questionnaire. The J gene is TRBJ1-4, the V gene TRBV28; 7 bases fit TRBD1. The sequenced sample consisted of PBMCs or T cells enriched from blood (not recorded which). This sequence was found in a woman in her 30s who had recovered from COVID-19. The CDR3 region has the DNA TGTGCCAGCTCCCAGGGGGGAGCGGGCGAAAAACTGTTTTTT. Encoded protein: CASSQGGAGEKLFF.